This TCR beta chain was recorded in a study of somatic mutations in cytotoxic T cells in rheumatoid arthritis. V was pared by 6 bases and J by 10 bases, with 14 bases of the junction left unmatched. This CDR3 is 16 amino acids long. Per the germline V gene, CDR1 is MGHDK and CDR2 is SYGVNS. Isolation of CD4+ and CD8+ cells used positive magnetic bead selection, with purity checked by flow cytometry. Generated by immunoSEQ multiplex PCR, the TCRdb table keeps only in-frame clones and is missing some. Altogether over 15,000 clones are present, around 63% being singletons, with the ten largest covering about 18%.

This receptor was taken from an adult with rheumatoid arthritis. Source material: CD8+ T cells sorted from blood. V usage is TRBV25-1 and J usage is TRBJ1-6, with TRBD1 matching over 8 bases. CDR3 region: CASSPYPGQADSPLHF. The DNA of the CDR3 is TGTGCCAGCAGCCCTTACCCGGGACAGGCCGACTCACCCCTCCACTTT.